This TCR beta chain appears in the sequencing data of a study of blood T cell repertoires in COVID-19. Study-wide background: The study drew acute and convalescent COVID-19 samples from the United States, Italy and Spain. PBMCs, B-cell-depleted T cells, or T cells provided the cDNA or gDNA that made up the material.

V lost 6 bases and J lost 4, with 12 bases in between. The CDR3 has 13 residues. Germline-derived CDR1 and CDR2 are SNHLY and FYNNEI. As originally analysed: The authors estimated nucleated cell counts from reference gene primer amplification. The table came from immunoSEQ multiplex PCR; TCRdb's copy has only in-frame clones and leaves some out. For V, J and clone size, that table is used; D and trimming come from the DNA. The table records more than 110,000 clones, 75% to 90% of them present only once. The J gene is TRBJ2-5, the V gene TRBV2, with D tentatively TRBD2 (6 bases). The TCR originated in an elderly woman with acute or convalescent COVID-19. The sequenced sample consisted of peripheral blood. CDR3: CASSGRGAETQYF. As DNA, the CDR3 is TGTGCCAGCAGCGGGAGAGGGGCAGAGACCCAGTACTTC.